The sequence of this T cell receptor beta chain was determined in a study of early stage breast cancer tumors. About the study: Most invasive tumors, about 70% of the 16, were ER+/PR+/HER2-. The ER+/PR+/HER2- tumors included eight ductal and a few lobular carcinomas. Study-wide points: Compared with adjacent normal breast, tumors showed around 2.7-fold denser, more clonal T cells. Blood repertoires resembled normal breast more than tumor.

TCRdb's table, derived via immunoSEQ multiplex PCR, lists solely in-frame clones and lacks some. The sample lists tens of thousands of clones, roughly 83% occurring once. This clone has a single count. As yet, its antigen is unknown. CDR1 is MNHNS, CDR2 SASEGT, per germline. The CDR3 sequence is 14 residues long. V was clipped by 2 bases and J by 7 bases, with 12 bases between them. The chain employs TRBV6-1 and TRBJ1-5; D uncertain. Sequencing was performed on blood. The clonotype originates from a person aged 45-60 years with breast cancer. In nucleotides, the CDR3 is TGTGCCAGCAGTGAACCCCAGTGGGAGCAGCCCCAGCATTTT. Translation: CASSEPQWEQPQHF.